These T cell receptor beta chains were read from a single sample in a study of shared clonotypes between healthy human individuals. The table came from immunoSEQ multiplex PCR; TCRdb's copy has only in-frame clones and leaves some out. The table shows 2 million to 3 million clones, with over 85% occurring only once. The sequenced material came from naive CD4+ T cells from PBMCs. These receptors originate from a man aged 18-30 years in good health. Some clones in this sample may be carry-over from other donors' samples. CDR3s include the opening cysteine and the closing phenylalanine or tryptophan. Each record gives: CDR3 DNA, CDR3 protein, J gene, clone size, CDR3 length, V gene, D gene. D genes are given only for firm matches. Not all rows give a size; the values are once, few, many and, for expanded clones, a class.

CDR3nt: TGTGCCAGCACCACAGGGGCCTCTGGAAACACCATATATTTT; CDR3aa: CASTTGASGNTIYF; j_gene: TRBJ1-3; abundance: NA; len: 14; v_gene: TRBV6-1; d_gene: TRBD1
CDR3nt: TGTGCGGCTGGACAGCAACAAGAGACCCAGTACTTC; CDR3aa: CAAGQQQETQYF; j_gene: TRBJ2-5; abundance: NA; len: 12; v_gene: TRBV6-5; d_gene: NA
CDR3nt: TGCGCCAGCAGCCCCTGGGCCGGGGACTTGGTGGAGACCCAGTACTTC; CDR3aa: CASSPWAGDLVETQYF; j_gene: TRBJ2-5; abundance: NA; len: 16; v_gene: TRBV5-1; d_gene: NA
CDR3nt: TGTGCCAGCAGTTATAAGGTCGGACAGGGGGCGCGTGAGCAGTTCTTC; CDR3aa: CASSYKVGQGAREQFF; j_gene: TRBJ2-1; abundance: NA; len: 16; v_gene: TRBV6-5; d_gene: TRBD1
CDR3nt: TGTGCCTGGAGCCGGGACAGGGGGTACGAGCAGTACTTC; CDR3aa: CAWSRDRGYEQYF; j_gene: TRBJ2-7; abundance: NA; len: 13; v_gene: TRBV30; d_gene: TRBD1
CDR3nt: TGTGCCAGCAGCCCCTCGGGCGGTACTAATGAAAAACTGTTTTTT; CDR3aa: CASSPSGGTNEKLFF; j_gene: TRBJ1-4; abundance: NA; len: 15; v_gene: TRBV7-2; d_gene: NA
CDR3nt: TGTGCCAGCAGCGATCGGACTAGCGGGCCACCTACCGGGGAGCTGTTTTTT; CDR3aa: CASSDRTSGPPTGELFF; j_gene: TRBJ2-2; abundance: NA; len: 17; v_gene: TRBV11-2; d_gene: TRBD2
CDR3nt: TGTGCCAGCAGTATATGGGGTAGCAATCAGCCCCAGCATTTT; CDR3aa: CASSIWGSNQPQHF; j_gene: TRBJ1-5; abundance: NA; len: 14; v_gene: TRBV27; d_gene: NA
CDR3nt: TGTGCCAGCAGCACAGACAGGGGGCTGAGTGGCTACACCTTC; CDR3aa: CASSTDRGLSGYTF; j_gene: TRBJ1-2; abundance: NA; len: 14; v_gene: TRBV7-2; d_gene: TRBD1
CDR3nt: TGTGCCAGCAGCTCAAACAGGGGTGCCGGGGAGCTGTTTTTT; CDR3aa: CASSSNRGAGELFF; j_gene: TRBJ2-2; abundance: once; len: 14; v_gene: TRBV7-3; d_gene: TRBD1
CDR3nt: TGCGCCAGTATGACTAGCGGTACCACAGATACGCAGTATTTT; CDR3aa: CASMTSGTTDTQYF; j_gene: TRBJ2-3; abundance: NA; len: 14; v_gene: TRBV5-1; d_gene: TRBD2
CDR3nt: TGTGCCAGCAGCCAATCACGGAGCGCGGGTAGCACAGATACGCAGTATTTT; CDR3aa: CASSQSRSAGSTDTQYF; j_gene: TRBJ2-3; abundance: NA; len: 17; v_gene: TRBV16; d_gene: NA
CDR3nt: TGTGCCAGCAGTTTAGTGGCGGCCGGGGAGCTGTTTTTT; CDR3aa: CASSLVAAGELFF; j_gene: TRBJ2-2; abundance: NA; len: 13; v_gene: TRBV27; d_gene: NA
CDR3nt: TGTGCCTGGAGTGGAGTAGCGGGGGGGGAGCTGTTTTTT; CDR3aa: CAWSGVAGGELFF; j_gene: TRBJ2-2; abundance: NA; len: 13; v_gene: TRBV30; d_gene: TRBD2
CDR3nt: TGTGCCAGCAGCTTCCGACAGGGGGCGCATAGCGGGGAGCTGTTTTTT; CDR3aa: CASSFRQGAHSGELFF; j_gene: TRBJ2-2; abundance: NA; len: 16; v_gene: TRBV11-2; d_gene: TRBD1
CDR3nt: TGTGCCAGCAGCTTGTCTGGCGGGAGGGCGGCCTACAATGAGCAGTTCTTC; CDR3aa: CASSLSGGRAAYNEQFF; j_gene: TRBJ2-1; abundance: NA; len: 17; v_gene: TRBV11-3; d_gene: TRBD2
CDR3nt: TGCGCCAGCAGCCGTACAGGGACTGAAGCTTTCTTT; CDR3aa: CASSRTGTEAFF; j_gene: TRBJ1-1; abundance: NA; len: 12; v_gene: TRBV10-1; d_gene: NA
CDR3nt: TGTGCCAGCAGCTTGGACGAAAATTCACCCCTCCACTTT; CDR3aa: CASSLDENSPLHF; j_gene: TRBJ1-6; abundance: NA; len: 13; v_gene: TRBV7-9; d_gene: NA
CDR3nt: TGTGCCATCTCTAGCGGGAGGGCCGATGAGACCCAGTACTTC; CDR3aa: CAISSGRADETQYF; j_gene: TRBJ2-5; abundance: NA; len: 14; v_gene: TRBV10-3; d_gene: TRBD2
CDR3nt: TGCGCCAGCACGGTGCGGGAGGGCCGGGGTGAGCAGTTCTTC; CDR3aa: CASTVREGRGEQFF; j_gene: TRBJ2-1; abundance: NA; len: 14; v_gene: TRBV4-1; d_gene: TRBD2
CDR3nt: TGTGCCAGCAGCGTAAACCCCGGCACAGATACGCAGTATTTT; CDR3aa: CASSVNPGTDTQYF; j_gene: TRBJ2-3; abundance: NA; len: 14; v_gene: TRBV9; d_gene: NA
CDR3nt: TGTGCCAGCAGCGAAGACAGGGTTCTTTCTTCTAATGAAAAACTGTTTTTT; CDR3aa: CASSEDRVLSSNEKLFF; j_gene: TRBJ1-4; abundance: NA; len: 17; v_gene: TRBV7-8; d_gene: TRBD1
CDR3nt: TGCGCCAGCAGTCTACAGGGGGTAAACACTGAAGCTTTCTTT; CDR3aa: CASSLQGVNTEAFF; j_gene: TRBJ1-1; abundance: NA; len: 14; v_gene: TRBV5-1; d_gene: TRBD1
CDR3nt: TGTGCCAGCTCAACAACAGGTGAGGAGCAGTACTTC; CDR3aa: CASSTTGEEQYF; j_gene: TRBJ2-7; abundance: few; len: 12; v_gene: TRBV18; d_gene: NA
CDR3nt: TGTGCCAGCAGCATCTCCGGTCAAAGCTCCTACGAGCAGTACTTC; CDR3aa: CASSISGQSSYEQYF; j_gene: TRBJ2-7; abundance: NA; len: 15; v_gene: TRBV5-5; d_gene: NA
CDR3nt: TGTGCCAGCAGCTTGGCCAAGGGACAGGGGGCGTTTTCACCCCTCCACTTT; CDR3aa: CASSLAKGQGAFSPLHF; j_gene: TRBJ1-6; abundance: NA; len: 17; v_gene: TRBV5-6; d_gene: TRBD1
CDR3nt: TGTGCCAGCAGCTTAGTTGAGGCAGGGGCACACAATGAGCAGTTCTTC; CDR3aa: CASSLVEAGAHNEQFF; j_gene: TRBJ2-1; abundance: NA; len: 16; v_gene: TRBV7-3; d_gene: NA
CDR3nt: TGTGCCAGCAGTGAGTACACGGCGTGGTCCTACAATGAGCAGTTCTTC; CDR3aa: CASSEYTAWSYNEQFF; j_gene: TRBJ2-1; abundance: NA; len: 16; v_gene: TRBV2; d_gene: NA